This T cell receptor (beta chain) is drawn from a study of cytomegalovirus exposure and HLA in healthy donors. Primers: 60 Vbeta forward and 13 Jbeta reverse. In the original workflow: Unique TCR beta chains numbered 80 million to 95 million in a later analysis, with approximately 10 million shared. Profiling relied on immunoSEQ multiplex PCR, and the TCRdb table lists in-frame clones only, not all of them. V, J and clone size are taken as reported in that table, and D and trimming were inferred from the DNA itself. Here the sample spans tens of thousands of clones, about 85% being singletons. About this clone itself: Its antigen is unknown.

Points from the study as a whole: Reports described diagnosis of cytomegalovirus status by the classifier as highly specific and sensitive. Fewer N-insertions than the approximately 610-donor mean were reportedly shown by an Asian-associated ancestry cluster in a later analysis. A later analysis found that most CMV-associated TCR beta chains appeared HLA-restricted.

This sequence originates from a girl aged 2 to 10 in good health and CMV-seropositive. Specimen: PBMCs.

As DNA, the CDR3 is TGTGCCAGCAGGGACAGGGGGCTGAGTCAGCCCCAGCATTTT. This gives the protein CASRDRGLSQPQHF. The chain links TRBV6-5 to TRBJ1-5; 11 bases map to TRBD1. The germline V gene has CDR1 MNHEY and CDR2 SVGAGI. The CDR3 consists of 14 residues. V trimming: 6 bases; J trimming: 6 bases; junction bases outside the gene matches: 4.